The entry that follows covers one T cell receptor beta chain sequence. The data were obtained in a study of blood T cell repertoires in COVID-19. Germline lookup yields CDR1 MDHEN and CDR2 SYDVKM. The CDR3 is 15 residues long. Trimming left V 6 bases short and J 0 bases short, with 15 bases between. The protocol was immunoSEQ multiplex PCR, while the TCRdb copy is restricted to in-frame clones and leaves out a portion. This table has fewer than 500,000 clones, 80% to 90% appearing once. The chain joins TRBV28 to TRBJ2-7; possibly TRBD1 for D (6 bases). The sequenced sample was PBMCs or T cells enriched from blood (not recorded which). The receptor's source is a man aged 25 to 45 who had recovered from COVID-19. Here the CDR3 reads CASSSTGQRSYEQYF. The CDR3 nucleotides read TGTGCCAGCAGCTCAACAGGGCAACGCTCCTACGAGCAGTACTTC.